These T cell receptor beta chains were read from a single sample in a study of blood T cell repertoires in COVID-19. TCRdb's table, derived via immunoSEQ multiplex PCR, lists solely in-frame clones and lacks some. Of fewer than 90,000 clones in the sample, just under 80% were seen once. The sequenced sample consisted of peripheral blood. The receptors come from a man between 65 and 85 years old with COVID-19, enrolled during active disease. CDR3s include the opening cysteine and the closing phenylalanine or tryptophan. The order of the fields is D gene, J gene, V gene, clone size, CDR3 DNA, CDR3 protein. A D gene is named only where the DNA matches it firmly. Part of the rows lack a size; the others show once, few, many or a class for expanded clones.

D: -; J: TRBJ1-5; V: TRBV27; size: -; DNA: TGTGCCAGCAGTTTACAGGGGTATCAGCCCCAGCATTTT; CDR3: CASSLQGYQPQHF
D: TRBD2; J: TRBJ2-3; V: TRBV12-3/TRBV12-4; size: -; DNA: TGTGCCAGCAGTGGGGGAGGGTCGGATACGCAGTATTTT; CDR3: CASSGGGSDTQYF
D: TRBD1; J: TRBJ1-4; V: TRBV7-9; size: -; DNA: TGTGCCAGCAGCCTTGGGACAGCAAATGAAAAACTGTTTTTT; CDR3: CASSLGTANEKLFF
D: -; J: TRBJ2-7; V: TRBV2; size: -; DNA: TGTGCCAGCAGTGAGCGTCCGGGCTACGAGCAGTACTTC; CDR3: CASSERPGYEQYF
D: -; J: TRBJ2-3; V: TRBV27; size: -; DNA: TGTGCCAGCAGTCCGGAGACAGTGTATGCAGATACGCAGTATTTT; CDR3: CASSPETVYADTQYF
D: -; J: TRBJ2-3; V: TRBV6-5; size: -; DNA: TGTGCCAGCAAGGGAGCGGGTTCTGGGGATACGCAGTATTTT; CDR3: CASKGAGSGDTQYF
D: -; J: TRBJ2-7; V: TRBV4-1; size: few; DNA: TGCGCCAGCAGCCAAGTCGCGGGACAGACCTACGAGCAGTACTTC; CDR3: CASSQVAGQTYEQYF
D: -; J: TRBJ1-4; V: TRBV5-8; size: -; DNA: TGTGCCAGCAGCCCTCGAGCTTCAACTAATGAAAAACTGTTTTTT; CDR3: CASSPRASTNEKLFF
D: TRBD2; J: TRBJ2-1; V: TRBV7-2; size: -; DNA: TGTGCCAGCAGCTCAATAGCGGGGGTATCCTACAATGAGCAGTTCTTC; CDR3: CASSSIAGVSYNEQFF
D: -; J: TRBJ1-2; V: TRBV5-1; size: -; DNA: TGCGCCAGCAGCGCGGATAACTATGGCTACACCTTC; CDR3: CASSADNYGYTF
D: -; J: TRBJ1-2; V: TRBV11-2; size: -; DNA: TGTGCCAGCAGCTTAGGGGGCGGGGGCCCCAACTATGGCTACACCTTC; CDR3: CASSLGGGGPNYGYTF
D: -; J: TRBJ2-3; V: TRBV30; size: -; DNA: TGTGCCTGGAGTCCAGGACAGTCCACAGATACGCAGTATTTT; CDR3: CAWSPGQSTDTQYF
D: -; J: TRBJ1-2; V: TRBV6-2/TRBV6-3; size: -; DNA: TGTGCCAGCAGCCGACCGACAGTAATGCTGGGCTACACCTTC; CDR3: CASSRPTVMLGYTF
D: -; J: TRBJ1-5; V: TRBV5-6; size: -; DNA: TGTGCCAGCAGCTTGGGGTCGAGGGGCAATCAGCCCCAGCATTTT; CDR3: CASSLGSRGNQPQHF
D: TRBD1; J: TRBJ1-5; V: TRBV3-1/TRBV3-2; size: -; DNA: TGTGCCAGCAGCCAGGGGACAGGGGACCAGCCCCAGCATTTT; CDR3: CASSQGTGDQPQHF
D: -; J: TRBJ2-3; V: TRBV1; size: many; DNA: TGCACCAGCAGCCAAGAGGTACAGGGGTTCTCAGATACGCAGTATTTT; CDR3: CTSSQEVQGFSDTQYF
D: TRBD1; J: TRBJ2-7; V: TRBV7-9; size: -; DNA: TGTGCCAGCACCGGGACAGGCTCCTACGAGCAGTACTTC; CDR3: CASTGTGSYEQYF
D: -; J: TRBJ2-1; V: TRBV4-1; size: -; DNA: TGCGCCAGCAGCCAAGAGGGCGGGCCCAAGCAGTTCTTC; CDR3: CASSQEGGPKQFF
D: -; J: TRBJ1-6; V: TRBV9; size: -; DNA: TGTGCCAGCAGCAAGAGAGGGTCCGAATACTATAATTCACCCCTCCACTTT; CDR3: CASSKRGSEYYNSPLHF
D: -; J: TRBJ1-1; V: TRBV7-2; size: -; DNA: TGTGCCAGCAGCTTACAAAGGGGAAGAGCTACTGAAGCTTTCTTT; CDR3: CASSLQRGRATEAFF
D: TRBD2; J: TRBJ2-7; V: TRBV30; size: -; DNA: TGTGCCTGGAGGGGCGGGAGGCACACCTACGAGCAGTACTTC; CDR3: CAWRGGRHTYEQYF
D: TRBD2; J: TRBJ2-5; V: TRBV29-1; size: -; DNA: TGCAGCGTGAACCGACTAGCGGGGGGGCGAGAGACCCAGTACTTC; CDR3: CSVNRLAGGRETQYF
D: TRBD2; J: TRBJ2-3; V: TRBV7-2; size: few; DNA: TGTGCCAGCAGCCAATTACCAGCGGGGGCCCTCACAGATACGCAGTATTTT; CDR3: CASSQLPAGALTDTQYF
D: -; J: TRBJ2-7; V: TRBV29-1; size: -; DNA: TGCAGCGTGGGTACGACACAGGGTTACGAGCAGTACTTC; CDR3: CSVGTTQGYEQYF
D: TRBD2; J: TRBJ2-7; V: TRBV28; size: -; DNA: TGTGCCACCCGCGGGGGGGGTAGTACCTACGAGCAGTACTTC; CDR3: CATRGGGSTYEQYF
D: TRBD2; J: TRBJ2-7; V: TRBV7-2; size: -; DNA: TGTGCCAGCAGCCCCATGGGCGGGGGGGGCTACGAGCAGTACTTC; CDR3: CASSPMGGGGYEQYF
D: TRBD1; J: TRBJ2-7; V: TRBV5-4; size: -; DNA: TGTGCCAGCAGTTGGGGGACAGGGGCATCCTACGAGCAGTACTTC; CDR3: CASSWGTGASYEQYF
D: -; J: TRBJ1-5; V: TRBV19; size: -; DNA: TGTGCCAGTAGTCAGATCAGGGGTCGTAGCAATCAGCCCCAGCATTTT; CDR3: CASSQIRGRSNQPQHF
D: TRBD1; J: TRBJ2-1; V: TRBV19; size: -; DNA: TGTGCCAGTAGTATAGGGGACAGGGTCTACAATGAGCAGTTCTTC; CDR3: CASSIGDRVYNEQFF
D: TRBD1; J: TRBJ2-6; V: TRBV11-2; size: -; DNA: TGTGCCAGCAGCGCAACCGGGACAGCGAACTCTGGGGCCAACGTCCTGACTTTC; CDR3: CASSATGTANSGANVLTF
D: -; J: TRBJ1-5; V: TRBV19; size: -; DNA: TGTGCCAGTAAGCCGATCTGGGCAGCAAATCAGCCCCAGCATTTT; CDR3: CASKPIWAANQPQHF
D: -; J: TRBJ2-4; V: TRBV6-5; size: -; DNA: TGTGCCTCATTAGCCAAAAACATTCAGTACTTC; CDR3: CASLAKNIQYF
D: -; J: TRBJ2-3; V: TRBV5-6; size: -; DNA: TGTGCCAGCAGCCTCCAAGGGGCGTCCATTCTCACAGATACGCAGTATTTT; CDR3: CASSLQGASILTDTQYF
D: TRBD1; J: TRBJ2-3; V: TRBV7-9; size: -; DNA: TGTGCCAGCAGCCTCGCTATAGCGACAGGGAGCAAGGGAGATACGCAGTATTTT; CDR3: CASSLAIATGSKGDTQYF
D: -; J: TRBJ1-2; V: TRBV19; size: -; DNA: TGTGCCAGTAACGTTTTCGGTTATAACTATGGCTACACCTTC; CDR3: CASNVFGYNYGYTF
D: TRBD2; J: TRBJ2-5; V: TRBV5-1; size: -; DNA: TGCGCCAGCAGCCTCCGGGGGGACCAAGAGACCCAGTACTTC; CDR3: CASSLRGDQETQYF
D: -; J: TRBJ1-5; V: TRBV7-8; size: -; DNA: TGTGCCAGCAGCCAGGACAGATATAGCAATCAGCCCCAGCATTTT; CDR3: CASSQDRYSNQPQHF
D: -; J: TRBJ2-5; V: TRBV5-5; size: -; DNA: TGTGCCAGCAGCCCGGACTTAAAAGAGACCCAGTACTTC; CDR3: CASSPDLKETQYF
D: TRBD2; J: TRBJ2-6; V: TRBV18; size: -; DNA: TGTGCCAGCTCACCCAGACTAGCGGGACGCTCTGGGGCCAACGTCCTGACTTTC; CDR3: CASSPRLAGRSGANVLTF
D: -; J: TRBJ1-2; V: TRBV7-9; size: -; DNA: TGTGCCAGCAGCTTAGATCGGGAAGGCGGTGGCTACACCTTC; CDR3: CASSLDREGGGYTF
D: TRBD1; J: TRBJ2-2; V: TRBV7-9; size: -; DNA: TGTGCCAGCAGCTCCATTCTCAGGGGGACCGGGGAGCTGTTTTTT; CDR3: CASSSILRGTGELFF
D: -; J: TRBJ2-5; V: TRBV24-1; size: -; DNA: TGTGCCACCAGTGATTTACGGGACCAAGAGACCCAGTACTTC; CDR3: CATSDLRDQETQYF
D: -; J: TRBJ1-2; V: TRBV15; size: -; DNA: TGTGCCACCAGCACTACAGGTTACGGCTACACCTTC; CDR3: CATSTTGYGYTF
D: TRBD2; J: TRBJ2-5; V: TRBV9; size: -; DNA: TGTGCCAGCAGCGTAGCCAGCGGGGGGCCCGGGTACTTC; CDR3: CASSVASGGPGYF
D: -; J: TRBJ2-1; V: TRBV4-1; size: -; DNA: TGCGCCAGCAGCCAAGATGCCCCGTACACCTACAATGAGCAGTTCTTC; CDR3: CASSQDAPYTYNEQFF
D: -; J: TRBJ1-2; V: TRBV5-4; size: -; DNA: TGTGCCAGCAGCTTTACGACGGAGGGCTACACCTTC; CDR3: CASSFTTEGYTF
D: -; J: TRBJ2-3; V: TRBV13; size: -; DNA: TGTGCCAGCAACTCCATTGATACGCAGTATTTT; CDR3: CASNSIDTQYF